One TCR beta chain is described in this entry. Its specificity is not known. These data come from a study of OX40 agonist ivuxolimab in advanced cancers. The overall study: Prior checkpoint blockade (anti-PD-1, anti-PD-L1 or anti-CTLA-4) was permitted; 40% had it.

Generated by immunoSEQ multiplex PCR, the TCRdb table keeps only in-frame clones and is missing some. Among fewer than 70,000 clones listed, 86% were seen once. Study-wide findings and caveats: Expanded clones belonging to CD8+ T cells outnumbered, on average, those of CD4+. At doses 0.1 to 3.0 mg/kg, CD4+ and CD8+ clones expanded.

The CDR3 has 13 residues. Germline V gives CDR1 SQVTM, CDR2 ANQGSEA. Between the trimmed V and J ends, which lost 1 base and 8 bases, there was a span of 14 bases. The source material was CD4+ or CD8+ T cells sorted from blood, sampled in a trial of the OX40 agonist ivuxolimab. The chain links TRBV29-1 to TRBJ1-2, with D maybe TRBD1 (5 bases). The TCR sequence derives from an adult with an advanced solid tumor such as melanoma, head and neck, liver or kidney cancer. The CDR3 nucleotides are TGCAGCGTTGAAGGAGGGGTACAACGGGGCTACACCTTC. Encoded protein: CSVEGGVQRGYTF.